The 22 T cell receptor beta chains reported below all come from one sample, sequenced in a study of response to subunit inactivated influenza vaccine (dated by TCRdb to the late 2010s). What this sample's time point label stands for: 40 to 45 days after influenza vaccine administration. Libraries were prepared through RT-PCR. For sequencing, an Illumina HiSeq 2500 was employed. TCRdb took the public reads, trimmed them with fastp at Q25, ran MiXCR for clone calling and kept in-frame beta chains. Identical CDR3 proteins give one entry, which carries the most common genes and DNA. The sample table lists 150,000 to 200,000 distinct CDR3 sequences, 11% of them with a count of one. The ten biggest clones cover approximately 13% of the sample. The sequences come from non-naive T cells sorted from PBMCs, collected roughly 6 weeks after vaccination. The intended sense of this specimen's cell subset or site label: memory T cell fraction. The receptors derive from a man aged 45-60 years who received an inactivated influenza vaccine. Donor details come from another sample of the same person, matched by shared clones.

This clonotype was recorded at least ten times. V and J are TRBV3-1 and TRBJ2-7, with 9 bases that match TRBD1. Germline assignment: CDR1 LGHDT and CDR2 YNNKEL (reference sequence). The CDR3 totals 14 residues. V dropped 6 bases and J dropped 5; count of bases not matched to a gene: 8. CDR3 residues: CASSQTGGMNEQYF. In nucleotides, the CDR3 is TGTGCCAGCAGTCAGACAGGGGGTATGAACGAGCAGTACTTC.

This clonotype showed up just a few times. The rearrangement joins TRBV7-6 to TRBJ1-5; D remains unclear. Germline assignment: CDR1 SGHVS and CDR2 FNYEAQ. This CDR3 is built from 15 residues. Trimming took off 2 bases at V and 1 base at J, with 9 bases between the two ends. As DNA, the CDR3 is TGTGCCAGCAGCTTATTAGCCGGGAGCAATCAGCCCCAGCATTTT. Translated, it gives CASSLLAGSNQPQHF.

The genes are TRBV7-2 and TRBJ2-2; D is unresolved. V shed 5 bases and J shed 4 bases, with 8 bases lying between them. CDR3 length equals 13 residues. In germline, CDR1 is SGHTA, CDR2 FQGNSA. The CDR3 DNA is TGTGCCAGCAGCCTGACTCGCACCGGGGAGCTGTTTTTT. Amino acid sequence: CASSLTRTGELFF.

This clonotype turned up a few times. The V gene is TRBV3-1, the J gene TRBJ2-1, with 7 nucleotides matching TRBD2. Germline trimming cut 4 bases from V and 0 bases from J; bases unmatched to any gene: 6. The CDR3 consists of 16 residues. The germline V gene encodes CDR1 LGHDT and CDR2 YNNKEL (reference sequence). Here the CDR3 reads CASSPRLAHSYNEQFF. CDR3 DNA sequence: TGTGCCAGCAGCCCCCGACTAGCCCACTCCTACAATGAGCAGTTCTTC.

This chain links TRBV27 with TRBJ1-6, with a tentative D call TRBD1 (6 bases). Trimming removed 0 bases from V and 7 bases from J, with 10 bases in between. The CDR3 consists of 15 residues. Per germline, CDR1 MNHEY and CDR2 SMNVEV (reference sequence). DNA of the CDR3: TGTGCCAGCAGTTTATCTCCAGGGGCCAATTCACCCCTCCACTTT. It specifies CASSLSPGANSPLHF.

This clonotype was seen more than once but under ten times. V usage is TRBV20-1 and J usage is TRBJ2-1, with a possible D match to TRBD2 (5 bases). The CDR3 covers 14 residues. Trimming shortened V by 1 base and J by 0 bases, and 7 bases separated the two germline ends. The germline gives CDR1 DFQATT, CDR2 SNEGSKA (reference sequence). The CDR3 DNA is TGCAGTGCTAGAGCTAGCAACTCCTACAATGAGCAGTTCTTC. Encoded protein: CSARASNSYNEQFF.

This clonotype has at least ten counts. The chain employs TRBV6-2 or TRBV6-3 and TRBJ2-4; D ambiguous. CDR1 is MNHEY, CDR2 SVGEGT, per germline. V lost 0 bases to trimming and J lost 7 bases, with 10 bases between them. CDR3 length: 14 residues. CDR3 amino acids: CASSYSAVTNIQYF. DNA of the CDR3: TGTGCCAGCAGTTACTCGGCGGTCACTAACATTCAGTACTTC.

The V gene is TRBV2, the J gene TRBJ1-2; TRBD1 agrees at 7 bases. The germline CDR1 and CDR2 sequences are SNHLY and FYNNEI. The J segment lost 5 bases and the V segment lost 1 base, leaving 7 bases of the junction unmatched. This CDR3 contains 15 residues. CDR3 amino acids: CASSEGQGNPYGYTF. CDR3 coding DNA: TGTGCCAGCAGTGAAGGACAGGGAAATCCTTATGGCTACACCTTC.

This clonotype was found many times. The J gene is TRBJ2-5, the V gene TRBV7-9; 11 positions agree with TRBD2. J lost 5 bases, V lost 5 bases, and 10 bases had no gene match. Germline V gene sequence: CDR1 SEHNR, CDR2 FQNEAQ (reference sequence). The CDR3 loop spans 16 amino acids. The CDR3: CASSQTSGRGSETQYF. The CDR3 DNA sequence: TGTGCCAGCAGCCAAACTAGCGGGAGAGGGTCGGAGACCCAGTACTTC.

This clonotype was detected only once. This chain joins TRBV11-2 and TRBJ2-1; 8 bases match TRBD1. The germline CDR1 and CDR2 sequences are SGHAT and FQNNGV. The CDR3 loop spans 14 amino acids. V gave up 4 bases and J gave up 7 bases; unmatched junction bases: 6. The DNA of the CDR3 is TGTGCCAGCAGCTGGTCAGGGGGCGGGAATGAGCAGTTCTTC. Translation gives CASSWSGGGNEQFF.

V gene TRBV20-1 combines with J gene TRBJ2-1, with 11 bases matching TRBD2. The CDR3 is 15 residues long. Germline CDR1 DFQATT, CDR2 SNEGSKA (reference sequence). The J segment lost 6 bases and the V segment lost 2 bases, leaving 6 bases of the junction unmatched. CDR3 region: CSARTTSGGPNEQFF. In DNA form, the CDR3 reads TGCAGTGCTAGAACTACTAGCGGGGGACCCAATGAGCAGTTCTTC.

This chain links TRBV2 with TRBJ2-6; tentatively, D is TRBD1 (7 bases). V dropped 8 bases and J dropped 2 bases, with 13 bases sitting between them. Germline loops: CDR1 SNHLY, CDR2 FYNNEI. The CDR3 length is 15 residues. The CDR3 spells CASSGDRAGANVLTF. CDR3 coding DNA: TGTGCCAGCTCGGGAGACAGGGCTGGGGCCAACGTCCTGACTTTC.

The V gene is TRBV5-5, the J gene TRBJ2-2; 8 bases are a match to TRBD1. The CDR3 runs 14 residues. CDR1 SGHKS and CDR2 YYEKEE come from the germline V gene (reference sequence). V trimming: 5 bases; J trimming: 5 bases; junction bases outside the gene matches: 5. The CDR3 nucleotides read TGTGCCAGCAGTTACCGACAGGGGACCGGGGAGCTGTTTTTT. Protein product: CASSYRQGTGELFF.

This clonotype has ten or more counts. V and J are TRBV20-1 and TRBJ1-2; TRBD1 agrees at 7 bases. Germline CDR1 and CDR2: DFQATT and SNEGSKA (reference sequence). Trimming cost V 4 bases and J 0 bases; bases outside gene matches: 5. This CDR3 region has 14 residues. The CDR3 reads CSATKGATNYGYTF. In DNA, the CDR3 is TGCAGTGCTACTAAGGGGGCTACTAACTATGGCTACACCTTC.

This chain links TRBV14 with TRBJ2-3, with 7 bases identical to TRBD2. Germline trimming cut 0 bases from V and 1 base from J; bases unmatched to any gene: 4. The CDR3 is 16 amino acids. Germline-derived CDR1 and CDR2 are SGHDN and FVKESK. This CDR3 reads CASSQDSSGRTDTQYF. CDR3 nucleotides: TGTGCCAGCAGCCAAGATTCTAGCGGTCGCACAGATACGCAGTATTTT.

This clonotype was seen repeatedly, ten times or more. This chain joins TRBV15 and TRBJ2-7; D may be TRBD2 (6 bases). V lost 4 bases and J lost 6, with 22 bases in between. Per germline, CDR1 LNHNV and CDR2 YYDKDF (reference sequence). This CDR3 region has 16 residues. CDR3 in amino acids: CATSTGVGLLVLEQYF. The CDR3 DNA reads as TGTGCCACCAGCACCGGGGTGGGACTCCTTGTCCTCGAGCAGTACTTC.

The chain employs TRBV7-2 and TRBJ2-5, with D possibly being TRBD2 (6 bases). CDR3 size: 14 residues. Germline assignment: CDR1 SGHTA and CDR2 FQGNSA. Trimming took 5 bases from V and 4 from J, leaving 14 bases between them. The CDR3 coding sequence is TGTGCCAGCAGCCCCGCGAGGAGGGGAGAGACCCAGTACTTC. As protein: CASSPARRGETQYF. The complete variable domain, with remaining parts taken from reference TRBV7-2 and TRBJ2-5, reads GAGVSQSPSNKVTEKGKDVELRCDPISGHTALYWYRQSLGQGLEFLIYFQGNSAPDKSGLPSDRFSAERTGGSVSTLTIQRTQQEDSAVYLCASSPARRGETQYFGPGTRLLVL.

This clonotype showed up many times. The chain is built from TRBV7-2 and TRBJ2-5, with TRBD2 matching 12 bases. Unmatched junction bases numbered 10, after V lost 0 bases and J lost 5 bases. Germline values: CDR1 SGHTA, CDR2 FQGNSA. CDR3 length: 18 amino acids. This CDR3 is CASSLAPYGLAGMETQYF. CDR3 in DNA: TGTGCCAGCAGCTTAGCCCCCTATGGACTAGCGGGAATGGAGACCCAGTACTTC.

This clonotype was observed at least ten times. V and J are TRBV2 and TRBJ2-7; D not certain. The CDR3 runs 11 residues. Per germline, CDR1 SNHLY and CDR2 FYNNEI. Trimming took off 10 bases at V and 2 bases at J, with 9 bases between the two ends. The CDR3 bases are TGTGCCACCTCGATAGCCTACGAGCAGTACTTC. This sequence encodes CATSIAYEQYF.

The chain carries TRBV11-2 and TRBJ2-1; D is undetermined. The germline gives CDR1 SGHAT, CDR2 FQNNGV. Deletions cut 2 bases from V and 7 bases from J, with 9 bases between. This CDR3 comprises 13 residues. CDR3: CASSLSVLNEQFF. The CDR3 DNA follows: TGTGCCAGCAGCTTATCCGTACTAAATGAGCAGTTCTTC.

The table lists this clonotype with a few counts. This chain links TRBV6-5 with TRBJ2-7; D is unresolved. Trimming left V 3 bases short and J 7 bases short, with 16 bases between. The CDR3 runs 14 residues. Per germline, CDR1 MNHEY and CDR2 SVGAGI. The CDR3 reads CASSYARHALEQYF. For the CDR3, the DNA is TGTGCCAGCAGTTATGCCCGACACGCCTTGGAGCAGTACTTC.

This rearrangement joins TRBV2 to TRBJ2-7; no clear D. Per germline, CDR1 SNHLY and CDR2 FYNNEI. The V end was cut by 3 bases, the J end by 2 bases, with 8 bases between. This CDR3 region has 13 residues. The CDR3 protein is CASSESGAYEQYF. CDR3 DNA sequence: TGTGCCAGCAGTGAGAGTGGGGCCTACGAGCAGTACTTC.